This paragraph reports one T cell receptor (beta chain). Its antigen is still unknown. Researchers made TCR cDNA using 5'RACE template switching, and this step added a universal primer site and UMIs. TCRdb re-called the 5' RACE reads through MiXCR, storing one row per CDR3 protein. The sample lists roughly 140,000 distinct CDR3 sequences, about 7.7% seen once, with roughly 0.73% in the top ten. This sample is drawn from a study of T cells after yellow fever vaccination. Notes on the study in general: Highly abundant clonotypes carried over from the bulk population could end up in FACS-sorted repertoires as contaminants. Post-booster samples contained most primary-vaccination clones (about 95% CD4, roughly 88% CD8).

Sequencing used CD4+ T cells sorted from PBMCs, obtained 5 days after the yellow fever booster vaccination. The clonotype originates from a man aged 25 to 40 who received the YFV17D yellow fever vaccine.

As DNA, the CDR3 is TGCAGTGCGAAGACCGGGACAGGGGATGAAAAACTGTTTTTT. This translates into CSAKTGTGDEKLFF. This rearrangement joins TRBV20-1 to TRBJ1-4; 10 nucleotides align to TRBD1. Germline-derived CDR1 and CDR2 are DFQATT and SNEGSKA (reference sequence). This CDR3 comprises 14 residues. The V and J ends lost 6 bases and 6 bases, in that order; junction bases with no gene match: 7.